The next 24 T cell receptor beta chains were all read from a single sample in a study of STAT3 mutations in large granular lymphocyte leukemia. TCRdb keeps only in-frame clones here, not all; method: immunoSEQ multiplex PCR. The data contain tens of thousands of clones, around 93% of them singletons. Their target antigens are unknown. General study findings and limits: Every T-LGLL patient had at least one immunodominant TCRbeta clonotype.

The sequenced material came from peripheral blood mononuclear cells. The receptor source for this set is a middle-aged man with T-cell large granular lymphocyte leukemia. Some clones in this sample may be carry-over from other donors' samples.

The chain recombines TRBV11-2 with TRBJ1-5, with D perhaps TRBD1 (5 bases). Trimming removed 4 bases from V and 2 bases from J, with 6 bases in between. Germline V CDR1 and CDR2: SGHAT, FQNNGV. The length of the CDR3 is 13 residues. The chain's CDR3 is CASSSGGNQPQHF. The CDR3 nucleotides are TGTGCCAGCAGCTCGGGGGGCAATCAGCCCCAGCATTTT.

The chain couples TRBV7-9 to TRBJ1-2; D remains unclear. The germline V gene has CDR1 SEHNR and CDR2 FQNEAQ (reference sequence). The CDR3 spans 14 residues. Trimming took 4 bases from V and 7 from J, leaving 16 bases between them. The CDR3 spells CASSWTGPWAGYTF. The CDR3 coding sequence is TGTGCCAGCAGCTGGACTGGGCCTTGGGCTGGCTACACCTTC.

This rearrangement joins TRBV5-1 to TRBJ2-7; TRBD1 is a possible D gene (6 bases). Between the trimmed V and J ends, which lost 0 bases and 5 bases, there was a span of 12 bases. CDR1 SGHRS and CDR2 YFSETQ come from the germline V gene. This CDR3 has 14 amino acids. CDR3 bases: TGCGCCAGCAGCTTGGCTCAGGGGAAGGACGAGCAGTACTTC. As protein: CASSLAQGKDEQYF.

The CDR3 is CASSYRDTTDTQYF. For the CDR3, the DNA is TGTGCCAGCAGTTACCGGGACACCACAGATACGCAGTATTTT. The chain joins TRBV6-5 to TRBJ2-3; possible D gene TRBD1, 6 bases. Germline V CDR1 and CDR2: MNHEY, SVGAGI. The CDR3 covers 14 residues. V gave up 2 bases and J gave up 2 bases, with 8 bases separating them.

This chain joins TRBV18 and TRBJ2-7; D is ambiguous. Trimming shortened V by 2 bases and J by 3 bases, and 8 bases separated the two germline ends. The length of the CDR3 is 13 residues. Germline V gene sequence: CDR1 KGHSH, CDR2 LQKENI. CDR3: CASSPSGVYEQYF. The CDR3 DNA reads TGTGCCAGCTCACCATCAGGAGTCTACGAGCAGTACTTC.

V gene TRBV18 combines with J gene TRBJ1-1; no clear D. Trimming removed 5 bases at V and 0 bases at J, with 10 bases between. Germline V gene data show CDR1 as KGHSH and CDR2 as LQKENI. The CDR3 is 14 residues long. The CDR3 bases are TGTGCCAGCTCAATATCGACCCTGAACACTGAAGCTTTCTTT. This sequence encodes CASSISTLNTEAFF. Drawing the rest from reference TRBV18 and TRBJ1-1, the complete variable domain is NAGVMQNPRHLVRRRGQEARLRCSPMKGHSHVYWYRQLPEEGLKFMVYLQKENIIDESGMPKERFSAEFPKEGPSILRIQQVVRGDSAAYFCASSISTLNTEAFFGQGTRLTVV.

This sequence joins TRBV4-3 and TRBJ2-3; 12 positions agree with TRBD2. The CDR3 contains 18 residues. J was trimmed by 9 bases and V by 0 bases; bases with no gene match: 13. The germline V gene has CDR1 LGHNA and CDR2 YSLEER. The CDR3, as DNA: TGCGCCAGCAGCCAAGATCCCCTCCTTTCTAGCGGGGGGGCGACGCAGTATTTT. Its translation is CASSQDPLLSSGGATQYF.

The chain joins TRBV30 to TRBJ1-5; no clear D. CDR1 is GTSNPN, CDR2 SVGIG, per germline (reference sequence). This CDR3 is built from 13 residues. V was trimmed by 0 bases and J by 8 bases, leaving 11 bases between them. In DNA, the CDR3 is TGTGCCTGGAGTGTACAAGGATTTGAGCCCCAGCATTTT. It is translated as CAWSVQGFEPQHF.

The rearrangement uses TRBV19 and TRBJ1-4, with D perhaps matching TRBD1 (5 bases). The germline V gene encodes CDR1 LNHDA and CDR2 SQIVND (reference sequence). This CDR3 spans 14 amino acids. V dropped 6 bases and J dropped 0 bases, with 8 bases sitting between them. CDR3 loop: CASSDSATNEKLFF. CDR3 DNA: TGTGCCAGTAGCGACAGTGCAACTAATGAAAAACTGTTTTTT.

V usage is TRBV4-3 and J usage is TRBJ1-2, with TRBD1 matching over 11 bases. The CDR3 covers 16 residues. Germline trimming cut 2 bases from V and 4 bases from J; bases unmatched to any gene: 6. Germline V gene lookup returns CDR1 LGHNA and CDR2 YSLEER. In DNA form, the CDR3 reads TGCGCCAGCAGCCAATCCAGGACAGGGGGCACCTATGGCTACACCTTC. This translates into CASSQSRTGGTYGYTF.

The chain recombines TRBV18 with TRBJ2-2, with D uncertain. The V and J ends lost 2 bases and 0 bases respectively, with 7 bases between them. This CDR3 comprises 15 residues. Germline CDR1 and CDR2: KGHSH and LQKENI. The CDR3 coding sequence is TGTGCCAGCTCACCAGGTTATACGAACACCGGGGAGCTGTTTTTT. Residues: CASSPGYTNTGELFF.

This chain links TRBV28 with TRBJ1-2; 9 bases match TRBD1. Germline V gene lookup returns CDR1 MDHEN and CDR2 SYDVKM. The CDR3 extends over 15 amino acids. V trimming: 6 bases; J trimming: 2 bases; junction bases outside the gene matches: 7. Here the CDR3 DNA reads TGTGCCAGCAGGCCCGACAGGGGGTTAAACTATGGCTACACCTTC. It codes for CASRPDRGLNYGYTF.

The gene calls are TRBV6-6 and TRBJ2-7, with 7 bases aligning to TRBD1. This CDR3 contains 15 residues. Germline V CDR1 and CDR2: MNHNY, SVGAGI (reference sequence). With V trimmed by 0 bases and J by 7 bases, 9 bases remained unmatched. The DNA for the CDR3 is TGTGCCAGCAGTTACTCAGGGGGAAGGGGGCTAGAGCAGTACTTC. This codes for CASSYSGGRGLEQYF.

Written as DNA, the CDR3 is TGTGCCAGCTCACCAAGGTTTGGGACCGGCTGGGACACCATATATTTT. This encodes CASSPRFGTGWDTIYF. The V and J genes are TRBV18 and TRBJ1-3; TRBD1 might be the D (5 bases). Germline-derived CDR1 and CDR2 are KGHSH and LQKENI. V lost 2 bases and J lost 8, with 19 bases in between. CDR3 length: 16 amino acids.

The rearrangement uses TRBV6-5 and TRBJ2-3; D may be TRBD1 (6 bases). Germline loops: CDR1 MNHEY, CDR2 SVGAGI. CDR3 length: 16 residues. V dropped 4 bases and J dropped 0 bases, with 14 bases sitting between them. CDR3 sequence (DNA): TGTGCCAGCAGTTTTAGAGGGGGATCTAGCACAGATACGCAGTATTTT. It is translated as CASSFRGGSSTDTQYF.

V and J are TRBV18 and TRBJ1-2; TRBD1 aligns across 10 bases. V lost 3 bases to trimming and J lost 0 bases; unmatched junction nucleotides: 4. The CDR3 spans 16 residues. CDR1 and CDR2 (germline): KGHSH, LQKENI. The chain's CDR3 is CASSPRQGATNYGYTF. CDR3 DNA: TGTGCCAGCTCACCTCGACAGGGGGCAACTAACTATGGCTACACCTTC.

The chain recombines TRBV9 with TRBJ1-3; the D is unclear. The CDR3 consists of 14 residues. Germline V gene sequence: CDR1 SGDLS, CDR2 YYNGEE. V dropped 5 bases and J dropped 2 bases, with 11 bases sitting between them. The CDR3 DNA reads as TGTGCCAGCAGTCGCGATGGGGCTGGAAACACCATATATTTT. Amino acids: CASSRDGAGNTIYF.

The V call is TRBV19, the J call TRBJ1-2; D possibly corresponds to TRBD1 (5 bases). This CDR3 has 14 residues. The V gene's germline CDR1 is LNHDA and CDR2 SQIVND (reference sequence). V shed 7 bases and J shed 7 bases, with 19 bases lying between them. CDR3 bases: TGTGCCAGTACCCCGGGGGGGTTCGTCTCTGGCTACACCTTC. Encoded protein: CASTPGGFVSGYTF. The full variable domain, completed using reference TRBV19 and TRBJ1-2, is DGGITQSPKYLFRKEGQNVTLSCEQNLNHDAMYWYRQDPGQGLRLIYYSQIVNDFQKGDIAEGYSVSREKKESFPLTVTSAQKNPTAFYLCASTPGGFVSGYTFGSGTRLTVV.

The genes are TRBV6-5 and TRBJ2-7; maybe TRBD1 (6 bases). The CDR3 runs to 14 residues. Trimming shortened V by 0 bases and J by 2 bases, and 8 bases separated the two germline ends. CDR1 is MNHEY, CDR2 SVGAGI, per germline. CDR3 region: CASSYSRGTYEQYF. The DNA for the CDR3 is TGTGCCAGCAGTTACTCGAGGGGGACCTACGAGCAGTACTTC.

The chain has TRBV27 and TRBJ1-6; D remains unclear. Germline assignment: CDR1 MNHEY and CDR2 SMNVEV (reference sequence). The ends were cut back, 3 bases at V and 9 bases at J, with 9 bases in the middle. CDR3 length: 13 residues. The CDR3, as DNA: TGTGCCAGCAGTTTTCCGGGTAGTTCACCCCTCCACTTT. Residues: CASSFPGSSPLHF.

In DNA, the CDR3 is TGCGCCAGCAGCTTGGGCTGGCGAGGGGGCACAGATACGCAGTATTTT. Its protein product is CASSLGWRGGTDTQYF. The rearrangement uses TRBV5-1 and TRBJ2-3; D possibly uses TRBD1 or TRBD2 (5 bases each). Per germline, CDR1 SGHRS and CDR2 YFSETQ. Between the trimmed V and J ends, which lost 0 bases and 1 base, there was a span of 12 bases. This CDR3 is built from 16 residues.

V and J are TRBV2 and TRBJ1-5; 9 nucleotides line up with TRBD1. The CDR3 consists of 16 residues. Trimming cost V 4 bases and J 7 bases; bases outside gene matches: 11. Germline V lookup: CDR1 SNHLY, CDR2 FYNNEI. This chain's CDR3 is CASSADRGATGQPQHF. The CDR3 region has the DNA TGTGCCAGCAGTGCAGACAGGGGGGCGACGGGACAGCCCCAGCATTTT.

The gene calls are TRBV7-9 and TRBJ2-7; D uncertain. The CDR3 is 13 residues long. The germline gives CDR1 SEHNR, CDR2 FQNEAQ (reference sequence). Trimming took 4 bases from V and 4 from J, leaving 11 bases between them. The CDR3 spells CASSSPSAYEQYF. The CDR3, as DNA: TGTGCCAGCAGCTCCCCGAGCGCTTACGAGCAGTACTTC.

The chain has TRBV30 and TRBJ1-5; TRBD1 agrees at 7 bases. The CDR3 totals 14 residues. Germline V gives CDR1 GTSNPN, CDR2 SVGIG (reference sequence). J was trimmed by 2 bases and V by 2 bases; bases with no gene match: 3. The CDR3 nucleotides are TGTGCCTGGAGTAACAGGGGAGGCAATCAGCCCCAGCATTTT. Amino acids: CAWSNRGGNQPQHF.